This TCR beta chain was captured by sequencing in a study of early T cells in non-severe SARS-CoV-2 infection. Study-wide background: Sequenced material consisted of bulk RNA (from unsorted whole blood), and chains were unpaired. Study outcomes and limitations: VDJdb matching, biased toward anti-spike CD8 responses, missed private and CD4 specificities.

The CDR3 contains 16 residues. Germline V gene lookup returns CDR1 DFQATT and CDR2 SNEGSKA (reference sequence). After removal of 1 base from V and 3 bases from J, the junction contained 7 bases not matched to a gene. This clonotype has more than one count but fewer than ten. The antigen remains unidentified. Unique molecular identifiers were added to individual cDNA molecules. TCRdb itself ran the 5' RACE reads through MiXCR, one entry per CDR3 protein. This table holds roughly 93,000 distinct CDR3 sequences, 11% found once. The chain employs TRBV20-1 and TRBJ2-3; 10 bases align to TRBD1. This receptor was obtained from an adult who was a healthcare worker with PCR-confirmed SARS-CoV-2 infection or an uninfected control (not recorded which). Material: whole blood. DNA for the CDR3: TGCAGTGCTAGAGCCCGACAGGGGGCAAGGACAGATACGCAGTATTTT. The encoded protein is CSARARQGARTDTQYF.